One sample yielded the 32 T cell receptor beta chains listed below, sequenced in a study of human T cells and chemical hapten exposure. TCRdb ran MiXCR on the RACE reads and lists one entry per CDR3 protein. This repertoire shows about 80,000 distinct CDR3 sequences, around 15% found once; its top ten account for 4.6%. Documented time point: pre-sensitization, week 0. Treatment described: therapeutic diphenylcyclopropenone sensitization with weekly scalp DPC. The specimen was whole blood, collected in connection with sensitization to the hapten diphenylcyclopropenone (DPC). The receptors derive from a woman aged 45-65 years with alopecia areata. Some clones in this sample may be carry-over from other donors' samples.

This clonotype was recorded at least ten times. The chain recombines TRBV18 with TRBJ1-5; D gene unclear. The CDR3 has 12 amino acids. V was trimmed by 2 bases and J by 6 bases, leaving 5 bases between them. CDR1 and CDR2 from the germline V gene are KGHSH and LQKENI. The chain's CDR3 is CASSPSGQPQHF. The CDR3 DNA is TGTGCCAGCTCACCATCGGGTCAGCCCCAGCATTTT.

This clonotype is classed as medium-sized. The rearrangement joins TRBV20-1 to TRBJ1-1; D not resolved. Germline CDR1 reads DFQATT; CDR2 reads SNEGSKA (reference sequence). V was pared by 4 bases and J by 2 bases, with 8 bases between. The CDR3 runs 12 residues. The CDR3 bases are TGCAGTGCTAAAGACATCAACACTGAAGCTTTCTTT. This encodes CSAKDINTEAFF.

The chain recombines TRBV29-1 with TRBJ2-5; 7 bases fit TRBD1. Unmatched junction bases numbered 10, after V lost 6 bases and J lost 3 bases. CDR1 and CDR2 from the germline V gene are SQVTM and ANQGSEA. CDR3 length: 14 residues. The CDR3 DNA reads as TGCAGCGTAGAGACAGGGCCCCGCAAAGAGACCCAGTACTTC. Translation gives CSVETGPRKETQYF.

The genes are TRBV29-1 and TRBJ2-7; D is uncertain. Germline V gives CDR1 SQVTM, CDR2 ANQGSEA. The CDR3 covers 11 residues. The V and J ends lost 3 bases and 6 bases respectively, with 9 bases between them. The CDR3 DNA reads TGCAGCGTTGATGTAGGGCCCGAGCAGTACTTC. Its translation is CSVDVGPEQYF.

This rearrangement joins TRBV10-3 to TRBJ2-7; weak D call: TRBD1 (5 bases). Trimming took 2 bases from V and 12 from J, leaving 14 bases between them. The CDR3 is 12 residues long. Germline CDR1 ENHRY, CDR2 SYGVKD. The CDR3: CAISELGRVWYF. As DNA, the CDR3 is TGTGCCATCAGTGAGCTGGGCAGGGTTTGGTACTTC.

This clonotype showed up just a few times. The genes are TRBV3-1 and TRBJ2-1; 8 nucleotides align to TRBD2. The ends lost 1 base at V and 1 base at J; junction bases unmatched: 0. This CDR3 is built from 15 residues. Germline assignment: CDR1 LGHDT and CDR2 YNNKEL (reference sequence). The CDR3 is CASSQVAGSYNEQFF. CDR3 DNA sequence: TGTGCCAGCAGCCAAGTAGCGGGATCCTACAATGAGCAGTTCTTC.

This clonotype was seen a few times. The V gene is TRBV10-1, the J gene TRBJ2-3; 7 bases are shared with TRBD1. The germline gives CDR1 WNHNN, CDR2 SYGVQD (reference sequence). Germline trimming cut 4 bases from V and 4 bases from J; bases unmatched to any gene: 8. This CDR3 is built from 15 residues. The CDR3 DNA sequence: TGCGCCAGCAGTGCGACAGGGAATTTTGCAGATACGCAGTATTTT. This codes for CASSATGNFADTQYF.

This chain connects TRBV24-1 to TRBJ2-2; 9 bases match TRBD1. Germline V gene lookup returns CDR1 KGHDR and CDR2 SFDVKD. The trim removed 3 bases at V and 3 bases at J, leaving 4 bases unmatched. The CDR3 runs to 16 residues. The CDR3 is CATSDAGQGDTGELFF. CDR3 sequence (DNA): TGTGCCACCAGTGATGCGGGACAGGGCGACACCGGGGAGCTGTTTTTT.

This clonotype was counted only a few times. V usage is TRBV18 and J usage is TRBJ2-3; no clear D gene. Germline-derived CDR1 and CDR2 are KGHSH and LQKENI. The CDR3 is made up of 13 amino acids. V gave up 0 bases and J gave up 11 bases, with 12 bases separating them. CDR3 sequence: CASSPPSFWEQYF. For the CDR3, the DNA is TGTGCCAGCTCACCACCTTCGTTCTGGGAGCAGTATTTT.

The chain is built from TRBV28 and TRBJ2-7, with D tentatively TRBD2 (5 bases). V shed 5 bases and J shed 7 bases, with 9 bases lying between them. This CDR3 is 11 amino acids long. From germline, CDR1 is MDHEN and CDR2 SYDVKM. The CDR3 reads CASSARGEQYF. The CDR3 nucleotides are TGTGCCAGCAGTGCGAGAGGGGAGCAGTACTTC.

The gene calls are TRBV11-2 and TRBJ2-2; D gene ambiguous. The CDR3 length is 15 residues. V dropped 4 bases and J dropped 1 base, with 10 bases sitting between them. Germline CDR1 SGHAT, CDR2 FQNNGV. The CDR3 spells CASSYRLGNTGELFF. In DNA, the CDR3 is TGTGCCAGCAGCTATCGACTGGGGAACACCGGGGAGCTGTTTTTT.

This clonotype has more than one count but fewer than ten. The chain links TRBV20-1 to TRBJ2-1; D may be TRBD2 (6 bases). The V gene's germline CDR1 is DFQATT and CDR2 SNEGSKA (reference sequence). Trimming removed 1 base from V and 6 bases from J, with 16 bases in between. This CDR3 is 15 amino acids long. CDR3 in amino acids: CSARVSGRQFNEQFF. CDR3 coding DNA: TGCAGTGCTAGAGTTAGCGGAAGACAGTTCAATGAGCAGTTCTTC.

The CDR3 bases are TGCAGCGTTTTTCAAGATATGAACACTGAAGCTTTCTTT. This sequence encodes CSVFQDMNTEAFF. The chain is built from TRBV29-1 and TRBJ1-1; D uncertain. V was clipped by 5 bases and J by 0 bases, with 10 bases between them. CDR3 size: 13 residues. Germline V gene sequence: CDR1 SQVTM, CDR2 ANQGSEA.

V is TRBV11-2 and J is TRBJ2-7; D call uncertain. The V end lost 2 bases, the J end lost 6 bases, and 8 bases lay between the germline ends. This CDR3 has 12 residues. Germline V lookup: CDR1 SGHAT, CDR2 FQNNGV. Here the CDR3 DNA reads TGTGCCAGCAGCTTATATGGCCGCGAGCAGTACTTC. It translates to CASSLYGREQYF.

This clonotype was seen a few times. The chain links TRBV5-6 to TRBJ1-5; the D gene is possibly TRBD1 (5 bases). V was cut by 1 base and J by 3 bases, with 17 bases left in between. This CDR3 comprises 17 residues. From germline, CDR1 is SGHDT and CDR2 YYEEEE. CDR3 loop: CASSLKGVSGYNQPQHF. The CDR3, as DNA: TGTGCCAGCAGCTTGAAAGGGGTTTCGGGATACAATCAGCCCCAGCATTTT.

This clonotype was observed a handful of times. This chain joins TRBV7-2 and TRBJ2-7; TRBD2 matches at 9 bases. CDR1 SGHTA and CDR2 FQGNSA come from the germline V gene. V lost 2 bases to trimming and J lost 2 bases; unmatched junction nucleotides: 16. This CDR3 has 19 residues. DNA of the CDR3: TGTGCCAGCAGCTTAACCGGGCTCGGTAGCGGGAGAGTCCCCTACGAGCAGTACTTC. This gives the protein CASSLTGLGSGRVPYEQYF.

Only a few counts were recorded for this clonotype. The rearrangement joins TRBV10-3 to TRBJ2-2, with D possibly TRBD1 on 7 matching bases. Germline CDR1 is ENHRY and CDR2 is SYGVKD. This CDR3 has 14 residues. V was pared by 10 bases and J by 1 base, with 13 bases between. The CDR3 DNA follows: TGTGCCACCGCGGGACAGATGAACACCGGGGAGCTGTTTTTT. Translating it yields CATAGQMNTGELFF.

The CDR3 DNA is TGTGCCAGCTCACCGAGGACTACTCACGATGAGCAGTTCTTC. Translated: CASSPRTTHDEQFF. J is TRBJ2-1 and V is TRBV18, with D perhaps TRBD2 (6 bases). The CDR3 covers 14 residues. The V gene lost 3 bases and the J gene lost 8 bases, with 14 bases spanning the gap. In germline, CDR1 is KGHSH, CDR2 LQKENI.

For the CDR3, the DNA is TGTGCCAGCAGCATACTCACGTATACGCAGTATTTT. This gives the protein CASSILTYTQYF. The J gene is TRBJ2-3, the V gene TRBV7-9; D is uncertain. This CDR3 has 12 amino acids. V dropped 5 bases and J dropped 7 bases, with 10 bases sitting between them. The germline gives CDR1 SEHNR, CDR2 FQNEAQ (reference sequence).

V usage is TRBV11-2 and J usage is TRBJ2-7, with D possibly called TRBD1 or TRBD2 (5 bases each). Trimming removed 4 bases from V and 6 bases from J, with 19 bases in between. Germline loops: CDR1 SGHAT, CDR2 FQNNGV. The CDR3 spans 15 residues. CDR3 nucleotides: TGTGCCAGCAGCTCGCCCCGGGGCGCCGGGGCCGAGCAGTACTTC. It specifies CASSSPRGAGAEQYF.

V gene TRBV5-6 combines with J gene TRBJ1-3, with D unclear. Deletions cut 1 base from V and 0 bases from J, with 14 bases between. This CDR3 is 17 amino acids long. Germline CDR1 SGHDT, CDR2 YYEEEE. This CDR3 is CASSLFRDTYSGNTIYF. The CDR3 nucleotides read TGTGCCAGCAGCTTGTTTAGAGACACCTACTCTGGAAACACCATATATTTT.

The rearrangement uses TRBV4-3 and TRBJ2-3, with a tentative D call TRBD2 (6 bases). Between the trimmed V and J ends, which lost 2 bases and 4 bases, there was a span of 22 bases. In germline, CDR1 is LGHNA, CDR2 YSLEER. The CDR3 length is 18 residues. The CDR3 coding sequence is TGCGCCAGCAGCCAAAATTTGGGGTCCGGGAGTCTGGCAGATACGCAGTATTTT. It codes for CASSQNLGSGSLADTQYF.

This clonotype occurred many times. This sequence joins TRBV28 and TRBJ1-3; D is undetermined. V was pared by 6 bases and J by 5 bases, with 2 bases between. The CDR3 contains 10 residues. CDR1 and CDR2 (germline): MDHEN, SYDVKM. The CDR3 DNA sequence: TGTGCCAGCAGCCGAAACACCATATATTTT. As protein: CASSRNTIYF.

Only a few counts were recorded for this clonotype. The CDR3 sequence is CASSPSGTGSYEQYF. The CDR3 coding sequence is TGTGCCAGCTCACCGTCTGGGACAGGGTCCTACGAGCAGTACTTC. The chain combines TRBV18 with TRBJ2-7; 9 bases are a match to TRBD1. This CDR3 has 15 amino acids. The germline V gene has CDR1 KGHSH and CDR2 LQKENI. V was pared by 3 bases and J by 1 base, with 4 bases of the junction left unmatched.

The CDR3 coding sequence is TGTGCCAGCTCACGAGAAGGGTCGTTCTATAATTCACCCCTCCACTTT. Translation gives CASSREGSFYNSPLHF. V usage is TRBV18 and J usage is TRBJ1-6; no definite D call. The CDR3 contains 16 residues. From germline, CDR1 is KGHSH and CDR2 LQKENI. Between the trimmed V and J ends, which lost 4 bases and 3 bases, there was a span of 13 bases.

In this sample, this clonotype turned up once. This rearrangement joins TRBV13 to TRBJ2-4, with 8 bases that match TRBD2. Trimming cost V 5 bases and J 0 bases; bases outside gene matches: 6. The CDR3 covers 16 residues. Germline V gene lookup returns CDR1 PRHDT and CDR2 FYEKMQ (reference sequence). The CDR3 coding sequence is TGTGCCAGCAGCCATACTAGCGGACGAGCCAAAAACATTCAGTACTTC. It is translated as CASSHTSGRAKNIQYF.

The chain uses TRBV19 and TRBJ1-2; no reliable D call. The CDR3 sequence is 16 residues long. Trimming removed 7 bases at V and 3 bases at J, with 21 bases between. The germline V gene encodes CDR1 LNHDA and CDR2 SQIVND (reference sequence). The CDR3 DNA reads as TGTGCCAGTACCCAGAGGGCAGCGGATAGAGACTATGGCTACACCTTC. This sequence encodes CASTQRAADRDYGYTF.

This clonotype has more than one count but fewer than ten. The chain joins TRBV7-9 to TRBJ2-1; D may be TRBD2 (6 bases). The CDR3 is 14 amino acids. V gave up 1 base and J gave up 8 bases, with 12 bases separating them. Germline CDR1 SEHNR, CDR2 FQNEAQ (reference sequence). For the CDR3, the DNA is TGTGCCAGCAGCTTAGTTAAACTAGCAGATGAGCAGTTCTTC. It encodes CASSLVKLADEQFF. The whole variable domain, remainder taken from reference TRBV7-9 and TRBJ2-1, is DTGVSQNPRHKITKRGQNVTFRCDPISEHNRLYWYRQTLGQGPEFLTYFQNEAQLEKSRLLSDRFSAERPKGSFSTLEIQRTEQGDSAMYLCASSLVKLADEQFFGPGTRLTVL.

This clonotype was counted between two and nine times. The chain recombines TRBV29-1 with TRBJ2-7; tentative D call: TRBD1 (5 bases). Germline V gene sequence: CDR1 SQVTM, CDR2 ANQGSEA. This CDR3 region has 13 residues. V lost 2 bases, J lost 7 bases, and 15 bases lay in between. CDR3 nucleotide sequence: TGCAGCGTTGAACGCCAGGGTGTGAGAGAGCAGTACTTC. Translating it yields CSVERQGVREQYF.

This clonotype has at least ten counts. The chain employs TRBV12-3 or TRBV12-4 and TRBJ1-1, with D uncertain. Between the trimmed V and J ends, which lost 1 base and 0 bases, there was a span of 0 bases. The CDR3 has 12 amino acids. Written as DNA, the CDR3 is TGTGCCAGCAGTTTAGTGAACACTGAAGCTTTCTTT. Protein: CASSLVNTEAFF.

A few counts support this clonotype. CDR3 in amino acids: CASRKGQEWNEQFF. The CDR3 DNA reads TGTGCCAGTAGGAAAGGGCAAGAGTGGAATGAGCAGTTCTTC. V usage is TRBV19 and J usage is TRBJ2-1; D gene uncertain. Germline loops: CDR1 LNHDA, CDR2 SQIVND (reference sequence). The CDR3 has 14 amino acids. V lost 6 bases and J 7 bases, leaving 16 bases between the germline ends.

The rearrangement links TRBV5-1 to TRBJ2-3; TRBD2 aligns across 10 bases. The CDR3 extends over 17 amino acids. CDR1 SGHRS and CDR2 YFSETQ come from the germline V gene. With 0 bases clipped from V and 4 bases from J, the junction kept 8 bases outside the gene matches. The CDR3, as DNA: TGCGCCAGCAGCTTGGGGTGGCTAGCGGGAGCGTCAGATACGCAGTATTTT. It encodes CASSLGWLAGASDTQYF.